Listed here are 32 T cell receptor beta chains from one sample, sequenced in a study of siplizumab effects on memory and regulatory T cells. Method: immunoSEQ multiplex PCR; TCRdb's copy keeps in-frame clones and lacks some. The repertoire holds about 48,000 clones, with roughly 90% as singletons. Material: naive CD8+ T cells sorted from blood. These receptors all come from a human donor in good health.

This chain links TRBV18 with TRBJ1-6; 9 bases are shared with TRBD1. The germline CDR1 and CDR2 sequences are KGHSH and LQKENI. This CDR3 spans 15 amino acids. Trimming took 6 bases from V and 10 from J; bases not matched to a gene: 10. CDR3 DNA sequence: TGTGCCAGCTCGGAGACAGGGGGAGTCGGCTCACCCCTCCACTTT. Translation gives CASSETGGVGSPLHF.

This chain uses TRBV6-5 with TRBJ2-5; 11 nucleotides align to TRBD1. CDR3 length equals 14 residues. Germline CDR1 is MNHEY and CDR2 is SVGAGI. After removal of 6 bases from V and 1 base from J, the junction contained 1 base not matched to a gene. CDR3 protein: CASRGTGGQETQYF. The CDR3 coding sequence is TGTGCCAGCAGGGGGACAGGGGGCCAAGAGACCCAGTACTTC.

J is TRBJ1-5 and V is TRBV7-9; 12 bases are a match to TRBD1. V was clipped by 2 bases and J by 6 bases; unmatched bases: 8. Germline loops: CDR1 SEHNR, CDR2 FQNEAQ (reference sequence). This CDR3 region has 17 residues. CDR3 nucleotide sequence: TGTGCCAGCAGCTTAACCCCGGGACAGGGGGCCATTCAGCCCCAGCATTTT. It is translated as CASSLTPGQGAIQPQHF.

The rearrangement joins TRBV6-5 to TRBJ2-7; 7 bases match TRBD1. This CDR3 has 15 amino acids. CDR1 is MNHEY and CDR2 is SVGAGI in the germline V gene. The V gene end was trimmed by 3 bases and the J gene end by 5 bases; junction bases not matched to a gene: 10. CDR3 nucleotides: TGTGCCAGCAGTTATACCGGGACAGCCCTAGACGAGCAGTACTTC. Translating gives CASSYTGTALDEQYF.

This clone was observed a single time. The chain uses TRBV4-1 and TRBJ2-7, with 7 nucleotides matching TRBD2. From germline, CDR1 is MGHRA and CDR2 YSYEKL. The CDR3 sequence is 16 residues long. V shed 5 bases and J 5 bases; nucleotides not matched to a gene: 15. CDR3 in DNA: TGCGCCAGCAGCAACCTCGGCCAGGGAGGGCACCACGAGCAGTACTTC. The encoded protein is CASSNLGQGGHHEQYF.

CDR3 region: CASSLDRGAKNIQYF. Here the CDR3 DNA reads TGCGCCAGCAGCCTGGACCGGGGAGCCAAAAACATTCAGTACTTC. The chain joins TRBV4-1 to TRBJ2-4; D is perhaps TRBD2 (5 bases). The germline V gene has CDR1 MGHRA and CDR2 YSYEKL. The CDR3 sequence is 15 residues long. Trimming removed 4 bases from V and 0 bases from J, with 10 bases in between.

This chain joins TRBV5-1 and TRBJ2-2; no reliable D call. CDR1 is SGHRS, CDR2 YFSETQ, per germline. The V end lost 2 bases, the J end lost 5 bases, and 4 bases lay between the germline ends. The CDR3 is 12 residues long. The CDR3 sequence: CASSFNTGELFF. For the CDR3, the DNA is TGCGCCAGCAGCTTCAATACCGGGGAGCTGTTTTTT.

J is TRBJ1-2 and V is TRBV5-4; D unclear. The CDR3 length is 15 residues. Germline V gene lookup returns CDR1 SGHNT and CDR2 YYREEE (reference sequence). Trimming pared 6 bases from V and 4 bases from J, leaving 19 bases between. Written as DNA, the CDR3 is TGTGCCAGCAACCAGGACGGGAACCTCATCTATGGCTACACCTTC. This translates into CASNQDGNLIYGYTF.

The chain combines TRBV28 with TRBJ2-1, with D hard to call. Germline CDR1 MDHEN, CDR2 SYDVKM. The CDR3 spans 17 residues. Trimming removed 2 bases at V and 4 bases at J, with 18 bases between. Here the CDR3 DNA reads TGTGCCAGCAGTTTAAGCCTTGGGCAGGTGCTTTACAATGAGCAGTTCTTC. This translates into CASSLSLGQVLYNEQFF.

The chain employs TRBV7-4 and TRBJ1-4; D is unresolved. Germline CDR1 reads SGHVT; CDR2 reads SQSDAQ. The germline V and J ends were trimmed by 1 base and 1 base, with 13 bases remaining between them. The CDR3 extends over 17 amino acids. CDR3 in amino acids: CASSLGGGFITNEKLFF. CDR3 DNA: TGTGCCAGCAGCTTAGGTGGAGGGTTTATAACTAATGAAAAACTGTTTTTT. The complete variable domain, with remaining parts taken from reference TRBV7-4 and TRBJ1-4, reads GAGVSQSPRYKVAKRGRDVALRCDSISGHVTLYWYRQTLGQGSEVLTYSQSDAQRDKSGRPSGRFSAERPERSVSTLKIQRTEQGDSAVYLCASSLGGGFITNEKLFFGSGTQLSVL.

This sequence joins TRBV10-3 and TRBJ2-7, with 10 bases fitting TRBD1. The J segment lost 3 bases and the V segment lost 8 bases, leaving 1 base of the junction unmatched. Looked up from germline, CDR1 is ENHRY and CDR2 is SYGVKD. This CDR3 is built from 12 residues. The CDR3 is CAIGQGGYEQYF. The CDR3 DNA follows: TGTGCCATCGGACAGGGGGGCTACGAGCAGTACTTC.

This clone was seen just once. This chain uses TRBV6-5 with TRBJ2-1; D remains unclear. V was pared by 0 bases and J by 8 bases, with 8 bases between. Per germline, CDR1 MNHEY and CDR2 SVGAGI. The CDR3 consists of 13 residues. In nucleotides, the CDR3 is TGTGCCAGCAGTTACTCTCTTGGGGATGAGCAGTTCTTC. Its translation: CASSYSLGDEQFF.

The chain recombines TRBV9 with TRBJ2-7; D might be TRBD1 or TRBD2, each matching 5 bases. The CDR3 has 16 amino acids. V lost 3 bases, J lost 0 bases, and 16 bases lay in between. Per germline, CDR1 SGDLS and CDR2 YYNGEE. The CDR3 loop reads CASSARGSGSSYEQYF. Written as DNA, the CDR3 is TGTGCCAGCAGCGCCCGTGGGTCAGGGAGCTCCTACGAGCAGTACTTC.

J is TRBJ2-3 and V is TRBV19; TRBD2 agrees at 8 bases. Looked up from germline, CDR1 is LNHDA and CDR2 is SQIVND (reference sequence). CDR3 size: 14 residues. The junction had 0 bases not matched to a gene; V was cut back by 4 bases and J by 0 bases. This CDR3 is CASSTGGSTDTQYF. For the CDR3, the DNA is TGTGCCAGTAGTACGGGGGGGAGCACAGATACGCAGTATTTT. Using reference TRBV19 and TRBJ2-3 for the parts outside the CDR3, the full variable domain is DGGITQSPKYLFRKEGQNVTLSCEQNLNHDAMYWYRQDPGQGLRLIYYSQIVNDFQKGDIAEGYSVSREKKESFPLTVTSAQKNPTAFYLCASSTGGSTDTQYFGPGTRLTVL.

The V call is TRBV11-2, the J call TRBJ2-7; D call uncertain. Trimming stripped 6 bases from V and 3 bases from J, with 6 bases between. Germline-derived CDR1 and CDR2 are SGHAT and FQNNGV. There are 11 residues in the CDR3. CDR3 bases: TGTGCCAGCAGACTGGACTACGAGCAGTACTTC. Protein product: CASRLDYEQYF. Based on the CDR3 plus reference TRBV11-2 and TRBJ2-7, the full variable domain is EAGVAQSPRYKIIEKRQSVAFWCNPISGHATLYWYQQILGQGPKLLIQFQNNGVVDDSQLPKDRFSAERLKGVDSTLKIQPAKLEDSAVYLCASRLDYEQYFGPGTRLTVT.

The chain uses TRBV27 and TRBJ1-5, with 9 bases lining up with TRBD1. Germline lookup yields CDR1 MNHEY and CDR2 SMNVEV (reference sequence). V lost 4 bases and J lost 7; bases outside the gene matches: 2. CDR3 length: 13 residues. CDR3 sequence (DNA): TGTGCCAGCAGTTCCACAGGGGGCCAGCCCCAGCATTTT. It encodes CASSSTGGQPQHF.

The V gene is TRBV19, the J gene TRBJ2-1; D unresolved. V was clipped by 3 bases and J by 0 bases, with 12 bases between them. The CDR3 runs 16 residues. Looked up from germline, CDR1 is LNHDA and CDR2 is SQIVND (reference sequence). The CDR3 coding sequence is TGTGCCAGTAGTATGGGCGGAGTACCCTCCTACAATGAGCAGTTCTTC. It codes for CASSMGGVPSYNEQFF.

This clone showed up just once. The J gene is TRBJ2-1, the V gene TRBV7-9, with 7 nucleotides matching TRBD2. The CDR3 covers 13 residues. With 3 bases clipped from V and 8 bases from J, the junction kept 4 bases outside the gene matches. CDR1 and CDR2 (germline): SEHNR, FQNEAQ (reference sequence). CDR3 residues: CASSFPGRDEQFF. The CDR3 region has the DNA TGTGCCAGCAGCTTCCCAGGGAGGGATGAGCAGTTCTTC.

The chain carries TRBV27 and TRBJ2-7; TRBD1 or TRBD2 may be the D gene (5 bases each). The V gene's germline CDR1 is MNHEY and CDR2 SMNVEV (reference sequence). The CDR3 sequence is 16 residues long. V was shortened by 0 bases and J by 1 base, with 13 bases between the two germline ends. CDR3 sequence reads: CASSLSHSEGSYEQYF. The CDR3, as DNA: TGTGCCAGCAGTTTATCCCACAGCGAGGGGTCCTACGAGCAGTACTTC.

DNA of the CDR3: TGCAGCGGTAACACGGGGAACACCGGGGAGCTGTTTTTT. Amino acid sequence: CSGNTGNTGELFF. This sequence joins TRBV29-1 and TRBJ2-2; D is unresolved. V lost 7 bases to trimming and J lost 1 base, with 10 bases between them. The CDR3 contains 13 residues. Germline V lookup: CDR1 SQVTM, CDR2 ANQGSEA.

The rearrangement uses TRBV4-2 and TRBJ1-1, with 8 positions matching TRBD1. Germline-derived CDR1 and CDR2 are LGHNA and YNFKEQ. With 2 bases clipped from V and 8 bases from J, the junction kept 4 bases outside the gene matches. This CDR3 has 13 residues. The CDR3, as DNA: TGTGCCAGCAGCCAATGGGACAGGCACGAAGCTTTCTTT. Translated, it gives CASSQWDRHEAFF.

This clone was picked up one time. This chain joins TRBV30 and TRBJ2-7; 8 bases agree with TRBD2. CDR1 GTSNPN and CDR2 SVGIG come from the germline V gene (reference sequence). V lost 4 bases, J lost 3 bases, and 8 bases stayed unmatched. CDR3 size: 14 residues. The DNA for the CDR3 is TGTGCCTGGATTCCCACGGGAGGGTTCTACGAGCAGTACTTC. This encodes CAWIPTGGFYEQYF. Together with reference TRBV30 and TRBJ2-7, the CDR3 gives the full variable domain: SQTIHQWPATLVQPVGSPLSLECTVEGTSNPNLYWYRQAAGRGLQLLFYSVGIGQISSEVPQNLSASRPQDRQFILSSKKLLLSDSGFYLCAWIPTGGFYEQYFGPGTRLTVT.

As concerns this clone: The identical CDR3 is also encoded by other nucleotide sequences in the sample. V and J are TRBV9 and TRBJ1-1; D is possibly TRBD1 (6 bases). This CDR3 is built from 14 residues. Germline V CDR1 and CDR2: SGDLS, YYNGEE. Trimming stripped 2 bases from V and 1 base from J, with 9 bases between. CDR3 sequence reads: CASSVVGGNTEAFF. The CDR3 bases are TGTGCCAGCAGCGTCGTAGGGGGGAACACTGAAGCTTTCTTT.

The genes are TRBV5-8 and TRBJ2-1; 10 nucleotides agree with TRBD2. With 1 base clipped from V and 6 bases from J, the junction kept 1 base outside the gene matches. This CDR3 is 14 amino acids long. Germline loops: CDR1 SGHTS, CDR2 YDEGEE. This CDR3 is CASSLSGGANEQFF. CDR3 DNA: TGTGCCAGCAGCTTGAGCGGGGGGGCCAATGAGCAGTTCTTC. The whole variable domain, remainder taken from reference TRBV5-8 and TRBJ2-1, is EAGVTQSPTHLIKTRGQQATLRCSPISGHTSVYWYQQALGLGLQFLLWYDEGEERNRGNFPPRFSGRQFPNYSSELNVNALELEDSALYLCASSLSGGANEQFFGPGTRLTVL.

V gene TRBV7-9 combines with J gene TRBJ2-1; the D gene is possibly TRBD1 (5 bases). The CDR3 contains 13 residues. Between the trimmed V and J ends, which lost 0 bases and 6 bases, there was a span of 6 bases. The germline CDR1 and CDR2 sequences are SEHNR and FQNEAQ (reference sequence). CDR3 sequence (DNA): TGTGCCAGCAGCTTAGCGGGGCGCAATGAGCAGTTCTTC. Translation gives CASSLAGRNEQFF.

The chain recombines TRBV7-8 with TRBJ2-2; 7 bases line up with TRBD2. The germline V gene encodes CDR1 SGHVS and CDR2 FQNEAQ. V gave up 1 base and J gave up 7 bases; unmatched junction bases: 15. CDR3 length: 18 residues. The DNA of the CDR3 is TGTGCCAGCAGCTTAGGCCCGATCCGGGGAGGGGCGGGCGGGGAGCTGTTTTTT. It specifies CASSLGPIRGGAGGELFF. The variable domain in full, with the rest retrieved from reference TRBV7-8 and TRBJ2-2, is GAGVSQSPRYKVAKRGQDVALRCDPISGHVSLFWYQQALGQGPEFLTYFQNEAQLDKSGLPSDRFFAERPEGSVSTLKIQRTQQEDSAVYLCASSLGPIRGGAGGELFFGEGSRLTVL.

This clone was observed a few times. This chain uses TRBV10-2 with TRBJ2-7, with 7 bases identical to TRBD1. The CDR3 covers 13 residues. The germline gives CDR1 WSHSY, CDR2 SAAADI. V shed 10 bases, J shed 7 bases, and the junction held 13 bases outside the gene matches. In nucleotides, the CDR3 is TGCGCCACAGGGACAGCGGACCATGGGGAGCAGTACTTC. This sequence encodes CATGTADHGEQYF.

The chain joins TRBV2 to TRBJ2-1; D may be TRBD1 or TRBD2 (6 bases each). The CDR3 consists of 16 residues. Germline loops: CDR1 SNHLY, CDR2 FYNNEI. Trimming stripped 4 bases from V and 7 bases from J, with 20 bases between. CDR3 coding DNA: TGTGCCAGCAGTGTTCCGGAGGGGGACCCAGTAAATGAGCAGTTCTTC. Its protein is CASSVPEGDPVNEQFF.

The chain joins TRBV7-9 to TRBJ2-7; D is uncertain. In germline, CDR1 is SEHNR, CDR2 FQNEAQ (reference sequence). The CDR3 runs to 12 residues. V dropped 1 base and J dropped 5 bases, with 6 bases sitting between them. For the CDR3, the DNA is TGTGCCAGCAGCTTAGTTAGCCACGAGCAGTACTTC. Its translation: CASSLVSHEQYF. Complete variable domain (other parts from reference TRBV7-9 and TRBJ2-7): DTGVSQNPRHKITKRGQNVTFRCDPISEHNRLYWYRQTLGQGPEFLTYFQNEAQLEKSRLLSDRFSAERPKGSFSTLEIQRTEQGDSAMYLCASSLVSHEQYFGPGTRLTVT.

V and J are TRBV6-1 and TRBJ1-2; D is possibly TRBD1 (5 bases). This CDR3 spans 14 amino acids. V lost 6 bases, J lost 1 base, and 12 bases lay in between. The germline gives CDR1 MNHNS, CDR2 SASEGT. The CDR3 loop reads CASSPDTFNYGYTF. CDR3 in DNA: TGTGCCAGCAGCCCGGACACTTTTAACTATGGCTACACCTTC.

V and J are TRBV10-1 and TRBJ1-5, with D uncertain. Trimming removed 5 bases at V and 2 bases at J, with 10 bases between. CDR3 length: 14 amino acids. Per germline, CDR1 WNHNN and CDR2 SYGVQD (reference sequence). CDR3 sequence reads: CASSRGPGNQPQHF. CDR3 sequence (DNA): TGCGCCAGCAGTAGAGGACCGGGCAATCAGCCCCAGCATTTT.

This chain uses TRBV7-3 with TRBJ2-7; TRBD2 might be the D (6 bases). V lost 3 bases and J 0 bases, leaving 12 bases between the germline ends. This CDR3 has 15 amino acids. CDR1 and CDR2 from the germline V gene are SGHTA and FQGTGA. CDR3: CASSLSGWGSYEQYF. DNA of the CDR3: TGTGCCAGCAGCTTGAGCGGGTGGGGCTCCTACGAGCAGTACTTC.